This T cell receptor beta chain stems from a study of T cell responses to AZD1222 COVID-19 vaccine. Details on this clone: What it recognizes is unknown.

Data came from immunoSEQ multiplex PCR; TCRdb stores just in-frame clones and leaves some out. The profile shows about 69,000 clones, around 78% of them singletons. Overall study findings and caveats: No repertoire was sampled before or during the peak T cell response, only after it. Baseline seropositives among AZD1222 recipients totaled only five to seven.

V was cut by 6 bases and J by 1 base, with 16 bases left in between. This CDR3 is 17 amino acids long. Germline V lookup: CDR1 SGHAT, CDR2 FQNNGV. The material sequenced was peripheral blood, taken 28 days after the second AZD1222 dose. The origin of this receptor is an adult who received the AZD1222 COVID-19 vaccine. The V call is TRBV11-2, the J call TRBJ2-6, with D maybe TRBD1 (6 bases). The CDR3 loop reads CASSTRGRGSGANVLTF. The DNA for the CDR3 is TGTGCCAGCAGTACTAGGGGTAGGGGGTCTGGGGCCAACGTCCTGACTTTC.